A single sample gave rise to the 7 T cell receptor beta chains below, sequenced in a study of shared clonotypes between healthy human individuals. This table comes from immunoSEQ multiplex PCR, and its TCRdb copy is limited to in-frame clones, with some not included. The data show approximately 500,000 clones, about four fifths seen once. Sequenced: PBMCs. The receptors originated from a woman between 35 and 50 years old in good health. Some clones in this sample may be carry-over from other donors' samples.

The chain uses TRBV5-1 and TRBJ2-7; D gene unclear. Germline CDR1 reads SGHRS; CDR2 reads YFSETQ. The CDR3 has 11 amino acids. V was trimmed by 4 bases and J by 2 bases, leaving 4 bases between them. As DNA, the CDR3 is TGCGCCAGCAGCGAGGCCTACGAGCAGTACTTC. It encodes CASSEAYEQYF.

V gene TRBV9 combines with J gene TRBJ1-1; unclear D gene. Germline CDR1 is SGDLS and CDR2 is YYNGEE. The CDR3 covers 15 residues. The V end lost 0 bases, the J end lost 1 base, and 10 bases lay between the germline ends. Written as DNA, the CDR3 is TGTGCCAGCAGCGTAGATGGGCGGAAGAACACTGAAGCTTTCTTT. Its protein is CASSVDGRKNTEAFF.

J is TRBJ2-1 and V is TRBV10-1; D is unclear. Trimming took 3 bases from V and 7 from J, leaving 10 bases between them. CDR1 is WNHNN, CDR2 SYGVQD, per germline (reference sequence). The CDR3 is 13 residues long. Written as DNA, the CDR3 is TGCGCCAGCAGTGATGATAGGGCTAATGAGCAGTTCTTC. Translation: CASSDDRANEQFF.

Notes on this clone: This same CDR3 is encoded by further DNA sequences in the sample. V and J are TRBV7-9 and TRBJ1-2; weak D call: TRBD1 (5 bases). Trimming shortened V by 3 bases and J by 4 bases, and 9 bases separated the two germline ends. CDR3 length equals 13 residues. CDR1 and CDR2 (germline): SEHNR, FQNEAQ (reference sequence). The CDR3 sequence is CASSLGPSYGYTF. The CDR3 DNA sequence: TGTGCCAGCAGCTTGGGGCCTAGCTATGGCTACACCTTC.

On this clone: Other DNA sequences in the sample encode the same CDR3. The DNA of the CDR3 is TGTGCCAGCAGTCTGTCTGGGGCCAACGTCCTGACTTTC. As protein: CASSLSGANVLTF. The chain has TRBV27 and TRBJ2-6; no firm D call. The CDR3 spans 13 residues. Germline lookup yields CDR1 MNHEY and CDR2 SMNVEV (reference sequence). V lost 5 bases and J 1 base, leaving 3 bases between the germline ends.

This clone has a handful of counts. Other DNA sequences in this specimen translate into the identical CDR3. V gene TRBV18 combines with J gene TRBJ2-5; unclear D gene. Germline CDR1 reads KGHSH; CDR2 reads LQKENI. The CDR3 length is 11 residues. The V end lost 1 base, the J end lost 5 bases, and 2 bases lay between the germline ends. CDR3 residues: CASSPLETQYF. The CDR3 DNA reads TGTGCCAGCTCACCACTGGAGACCCAGTACTTC.

Only one count was recorded for this clone. A far larger clone is only one base removed, so a read error is likely. The sample holds other DNA sequences that translate to the same CDR3. J is TRBJ2-7 and V is TRBV27; TRBD2 is a possible D gene (5 bases). The CDR3 is 14 residues long. Germline assignment: CDR1 MNHEY and CDR2 SMNVEV (reference sequence). Trimming took 5 bases from V and 3 from J, leaving 14 bases between them. The CDR3 loop is CASSLAGPNYEQYF. Here the CDR3 DNA reads TGTGCCAGCAGTCTAGCCGGTCCTAACTACGAGCAGTACTTC.